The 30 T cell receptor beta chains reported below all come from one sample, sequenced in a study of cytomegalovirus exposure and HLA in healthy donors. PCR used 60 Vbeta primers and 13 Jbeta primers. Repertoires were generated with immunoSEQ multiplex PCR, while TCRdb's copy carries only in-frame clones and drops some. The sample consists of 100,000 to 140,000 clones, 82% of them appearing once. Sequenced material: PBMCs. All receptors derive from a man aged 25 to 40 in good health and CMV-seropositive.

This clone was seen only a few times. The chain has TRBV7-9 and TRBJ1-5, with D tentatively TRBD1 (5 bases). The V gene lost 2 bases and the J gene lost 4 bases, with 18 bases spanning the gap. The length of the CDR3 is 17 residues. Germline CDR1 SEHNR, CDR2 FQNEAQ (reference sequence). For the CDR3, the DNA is TGTGCCAGCAGCTTATATCTGAGGAGGGGTGGGAATCAGCCCCAGCATTTT. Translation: CASSLYLRRGGNQPQHF.

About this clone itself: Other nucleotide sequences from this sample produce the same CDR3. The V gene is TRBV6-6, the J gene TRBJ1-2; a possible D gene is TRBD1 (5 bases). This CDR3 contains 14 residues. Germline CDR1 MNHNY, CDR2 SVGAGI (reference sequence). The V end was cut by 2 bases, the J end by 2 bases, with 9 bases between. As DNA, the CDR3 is TGTGCCAGCAGTTACGGTAGGGGAAACTATGGCTACACCTTC. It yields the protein CASSYGRGNYGYTF.

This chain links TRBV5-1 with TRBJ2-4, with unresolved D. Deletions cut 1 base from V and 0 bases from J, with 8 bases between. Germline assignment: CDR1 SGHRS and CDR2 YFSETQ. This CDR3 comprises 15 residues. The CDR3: CASSLWHKAKNIQYF. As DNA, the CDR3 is TGCGCCAGCAGCTTGTGGCATAAAGCCAAAAACATTCAGTACTTC.

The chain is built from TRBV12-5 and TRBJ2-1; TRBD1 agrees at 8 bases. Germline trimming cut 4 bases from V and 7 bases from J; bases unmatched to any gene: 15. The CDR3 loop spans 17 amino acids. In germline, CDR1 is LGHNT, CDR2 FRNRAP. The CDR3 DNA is TGTGCTAGTGGTTCACCTGGACAGGGTCCGTTAGAGAATGAGCAGTTCTTC. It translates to CASGSPGQGPLENEQFF.

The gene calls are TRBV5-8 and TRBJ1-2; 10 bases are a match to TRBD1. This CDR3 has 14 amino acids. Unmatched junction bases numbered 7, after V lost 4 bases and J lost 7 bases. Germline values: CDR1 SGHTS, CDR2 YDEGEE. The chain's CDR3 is CASSHGQGVFGYTF. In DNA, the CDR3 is TGTGCCAGCAGCCACGGACAGGGGGTGTTTGGCTACACCTTC.

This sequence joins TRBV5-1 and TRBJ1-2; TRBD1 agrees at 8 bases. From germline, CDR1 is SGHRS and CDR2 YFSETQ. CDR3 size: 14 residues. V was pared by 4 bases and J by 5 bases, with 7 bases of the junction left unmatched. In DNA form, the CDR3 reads TGCGCCAGCAGCAGGGCCCAGGGGGCGTATGGCTACACCTTC. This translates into CASSRAQGAYGYTF.

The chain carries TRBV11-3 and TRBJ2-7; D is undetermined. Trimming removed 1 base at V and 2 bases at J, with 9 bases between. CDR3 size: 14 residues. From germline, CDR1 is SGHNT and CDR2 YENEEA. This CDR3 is CASSLARNPYEQYF. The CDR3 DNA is TGTGCCAGCAGCTTAGCTAGGAACCCCTACGAGCAGTACTTC.

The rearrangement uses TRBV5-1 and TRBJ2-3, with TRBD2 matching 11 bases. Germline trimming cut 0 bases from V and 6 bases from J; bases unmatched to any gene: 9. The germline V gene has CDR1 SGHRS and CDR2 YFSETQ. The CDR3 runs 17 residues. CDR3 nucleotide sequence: TGCGCCAGCAGCTTGGAGGGCTCTAGCGGGGGGCGGGATACGCAGTATTTT. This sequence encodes CASSLEGSSGGRDTQYF.

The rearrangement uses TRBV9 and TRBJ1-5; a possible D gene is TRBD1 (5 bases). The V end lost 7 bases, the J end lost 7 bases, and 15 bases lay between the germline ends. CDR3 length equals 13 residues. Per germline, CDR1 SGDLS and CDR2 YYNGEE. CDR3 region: CASGRGGSQPQHF. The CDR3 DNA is TGTGCCAGCGGGCGGGGGGGTTCCCAGCCCCAGCATTTT.

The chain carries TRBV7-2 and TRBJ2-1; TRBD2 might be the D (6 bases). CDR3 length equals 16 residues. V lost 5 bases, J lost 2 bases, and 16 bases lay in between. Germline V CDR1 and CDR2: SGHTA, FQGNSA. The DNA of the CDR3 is TGTGCCAGCAGCCCCCTTGGGACGGGGGCCTACAATGAGCAGTTCTTC. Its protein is CASSPLGTGAYNEQFF.

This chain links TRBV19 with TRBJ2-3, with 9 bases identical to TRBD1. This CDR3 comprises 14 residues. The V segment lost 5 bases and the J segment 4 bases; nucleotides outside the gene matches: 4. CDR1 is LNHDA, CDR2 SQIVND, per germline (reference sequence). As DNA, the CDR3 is TGTGCCAGTAGTTCGGGACAGGGCTCAGATACGCAGTATTTT. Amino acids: CASSSGQGSDTQYF. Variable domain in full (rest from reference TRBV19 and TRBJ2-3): DGGITQSPKYLFRKEGQNVTLSCEQNLNHDAMYWYRQDPGQGLRLIYYSQIVNDFQKGDIAEGYSVSREKKESFPLTVTSAQKNPTAFYLCASSSGQGSDTQYFGPGTRLTVL.

Here the CDR3 reads CASSEYGAVGQPQHF. CDR3 coding DNA: TGTGCCAGCAGTGAATATGGGGCGGTCGGTCAGCCCCAGCATTTT. This chain uses TRBV2 with TRBJ1-5; maybe TRBD1 (5 bases). The CDR3 extends over 15 amino acids. CDR1 SNHLY and CDR2 FYNNEI come from the germline V gene. Trimming stripped 2 bases from V and 6 bases from J, with 14 bases between.

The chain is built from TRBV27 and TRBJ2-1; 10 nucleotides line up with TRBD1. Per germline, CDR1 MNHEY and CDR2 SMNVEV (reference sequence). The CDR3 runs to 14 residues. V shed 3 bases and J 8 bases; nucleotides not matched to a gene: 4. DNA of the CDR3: TGTGCCAGCAGTTTCGACAGGGGGCCCGATGAGCAGTTCTTC. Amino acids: CASSFDRGPDEQFF.

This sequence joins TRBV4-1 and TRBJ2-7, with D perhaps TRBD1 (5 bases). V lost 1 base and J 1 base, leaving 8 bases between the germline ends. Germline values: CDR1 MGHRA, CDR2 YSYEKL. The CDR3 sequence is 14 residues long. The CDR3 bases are TGCGCCAGCAGCCAAGGTCAGGGTTCCTACGAGCAGTACTTC. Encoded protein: CASSQGQGSYEQYF.

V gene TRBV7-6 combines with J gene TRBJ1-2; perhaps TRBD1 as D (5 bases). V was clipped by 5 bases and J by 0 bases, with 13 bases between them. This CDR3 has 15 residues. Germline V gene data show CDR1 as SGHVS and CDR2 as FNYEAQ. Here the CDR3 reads CASSSGGSANYGYTF. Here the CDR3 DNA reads TGTGCCAGCAGCAGTGGGGGGTCGGCTAACTATGGCTACACCTTC.

DNA of the CDR3: TGTGCCAGCAGCTTAAGCCTTCGGGTCACTGAAGCTTTCTTT. This translates into CASSLSLRVTEAFF. The J gene is TRBJ1-1, the V gene TRBV7-8; D unresolved. Per the germline V gene, CDR1 is SGHVS and CDR2 is FQNEAQ. This CDR3 spans 14 amino acids. Trimming pared 2 bases from V and 4 bases from J, leaving 11 bases between.

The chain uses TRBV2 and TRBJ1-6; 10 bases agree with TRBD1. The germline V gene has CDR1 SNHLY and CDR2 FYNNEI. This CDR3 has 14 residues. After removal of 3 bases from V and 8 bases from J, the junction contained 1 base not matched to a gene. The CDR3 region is CASSEGQGHSPLHF. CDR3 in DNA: TGTGCCAGCAGTGAGGGACAGGGGCATTCACCCCTCCACTTT.

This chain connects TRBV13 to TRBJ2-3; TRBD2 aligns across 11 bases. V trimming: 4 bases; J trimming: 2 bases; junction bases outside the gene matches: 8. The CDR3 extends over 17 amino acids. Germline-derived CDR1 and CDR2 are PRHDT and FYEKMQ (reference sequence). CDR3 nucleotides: TGTGCCAGCAGCTCCGTAGCGGGGGGGCAGGTCACAGATACGCAGTATTTT. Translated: CASSSVAGGQVTDTQYF.

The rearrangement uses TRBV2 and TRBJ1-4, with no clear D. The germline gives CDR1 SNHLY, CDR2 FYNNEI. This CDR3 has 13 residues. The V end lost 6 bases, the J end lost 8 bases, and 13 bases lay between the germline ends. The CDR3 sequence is CASRGLSGEKLFF. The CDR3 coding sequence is TGTGCCAGCAGGGGCCTATCTGGGGAAAAACTGTTTTTT.

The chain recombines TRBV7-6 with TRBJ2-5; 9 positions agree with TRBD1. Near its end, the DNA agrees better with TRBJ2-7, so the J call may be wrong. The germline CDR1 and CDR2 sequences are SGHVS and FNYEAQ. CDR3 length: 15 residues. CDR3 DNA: TGTGCCAGCAGCTTAGATGGGACAGGGTCCTACGAGCAGTACTTC. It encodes CASSLDGTGSYEQYF.

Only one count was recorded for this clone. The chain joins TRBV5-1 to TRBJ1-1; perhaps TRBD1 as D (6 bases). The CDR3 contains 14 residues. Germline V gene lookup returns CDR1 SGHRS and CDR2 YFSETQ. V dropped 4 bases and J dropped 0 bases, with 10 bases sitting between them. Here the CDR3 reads CASSLTGLNTEAFF. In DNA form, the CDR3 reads TGCGCCAGCAGCCTGACAGGATTGAACACTGAAGCTTTCTTT. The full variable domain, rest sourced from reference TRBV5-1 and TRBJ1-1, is KAGVTQTPRYLIKTRGQQVTLSCSPISGHRSVSWYQQTPGQGLQFLFEYFSETQRNKGNFPGRFSGRQFSNSRSEMNVSTLELGDSALYLCASSLTGLNTEAFFGQGTRLTVV.

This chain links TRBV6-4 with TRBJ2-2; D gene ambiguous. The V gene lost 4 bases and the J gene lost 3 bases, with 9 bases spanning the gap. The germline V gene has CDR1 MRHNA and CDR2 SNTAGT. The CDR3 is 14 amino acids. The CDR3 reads CASSARSDTGELFF. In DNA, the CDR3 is TGTGCCAGCAGTGCCCGGTCCGACACCGGGGAGCTGTTTTTT.

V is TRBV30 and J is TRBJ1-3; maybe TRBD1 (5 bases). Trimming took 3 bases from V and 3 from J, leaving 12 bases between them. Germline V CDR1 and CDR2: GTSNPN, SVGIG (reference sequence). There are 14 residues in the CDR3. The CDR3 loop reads CAWSGRASGNTIYF. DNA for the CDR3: TGTGCCTGGAGCGGCAGGGCTAGTGGAAACACCATATATTTT.

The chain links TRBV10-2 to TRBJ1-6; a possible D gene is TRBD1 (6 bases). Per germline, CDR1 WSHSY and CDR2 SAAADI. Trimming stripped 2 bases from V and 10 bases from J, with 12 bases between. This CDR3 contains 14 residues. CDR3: CASSEQGTRSPLHF. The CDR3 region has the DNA TGCGCCAGCAGTGAGCAGGGGACCAGGTCACCCCTCCACTTT.

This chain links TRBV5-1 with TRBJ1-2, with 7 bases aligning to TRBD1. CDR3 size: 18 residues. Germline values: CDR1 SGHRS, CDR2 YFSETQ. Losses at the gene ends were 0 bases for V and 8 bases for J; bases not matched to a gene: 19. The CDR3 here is CASSLVYPGGTDAMGYTF. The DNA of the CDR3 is TGCGCCAGCAGCTTGGTCTACCCGGGGGGGACAGATGCTATGGGCTACACCTTC.

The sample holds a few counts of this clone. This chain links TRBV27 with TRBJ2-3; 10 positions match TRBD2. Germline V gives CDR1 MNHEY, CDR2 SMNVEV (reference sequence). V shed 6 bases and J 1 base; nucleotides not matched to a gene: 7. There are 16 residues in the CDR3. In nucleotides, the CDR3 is TGTGCCAGCAGCCGTGTTCTAGCGGGGGGCACAGATACGCAGTATTTT. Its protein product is CASSRVLAGGTDTQYF.

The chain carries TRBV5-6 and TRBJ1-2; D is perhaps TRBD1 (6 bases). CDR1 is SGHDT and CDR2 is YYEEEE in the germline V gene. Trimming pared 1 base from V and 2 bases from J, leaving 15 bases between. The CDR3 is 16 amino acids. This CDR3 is CASSLTSTGRNYGYTF. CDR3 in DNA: TGTGCCAGCAGCTTGACGTCGACAGGACGAAACTATGGCTACACCTTC.

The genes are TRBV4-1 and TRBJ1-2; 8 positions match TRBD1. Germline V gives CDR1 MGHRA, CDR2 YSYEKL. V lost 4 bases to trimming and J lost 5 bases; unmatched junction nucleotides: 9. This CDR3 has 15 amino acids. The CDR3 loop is CASSRPARGQYGYTF. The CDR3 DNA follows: TGCGCCAGCAGCCGACCAGCCAGGGGGCAGTATGGCTACACCTTC.

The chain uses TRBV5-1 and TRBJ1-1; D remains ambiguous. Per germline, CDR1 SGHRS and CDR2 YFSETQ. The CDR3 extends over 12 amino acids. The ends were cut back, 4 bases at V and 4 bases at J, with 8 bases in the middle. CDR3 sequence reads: CASSQDATEAFF. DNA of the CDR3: TGCGCCAGCAGCCAGGATGCCACTGAAGCTTTCTTT.

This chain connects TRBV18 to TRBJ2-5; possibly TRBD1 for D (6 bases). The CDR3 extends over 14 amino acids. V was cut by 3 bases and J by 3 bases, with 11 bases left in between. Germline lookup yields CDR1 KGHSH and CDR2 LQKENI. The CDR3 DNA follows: TGTGCCAGCTCACCTCAGGGGCTCGAAGAGACCCAGTACTTC. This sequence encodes CASSPQGLEETQYF.